Listed below are T cell receptor beta chains from one sample, sequenced in a study of blood T cells in healthy people across ages. MiXCR was run by TCRdb on the 5' RACE reads, yielding one entry per CDR3 protein. The sample has over a million distinct CDR3 sequences, roughly 45% seen once. Material: blood. The receptor source for this set is a woman aged 18-29 years in good health. The conserved cysteine and the conserved F or W are not part of the CDR3 here. The order of the fields is V gene, clone size, CDR3 protein. Clone size, where shown, is once, few, many, or a class for clones that have expanded.

TRBV6-2/TRBV6-3,few,ASSYSNRGATEAF
TRBV6-5,once,ASRMGVRTDTQY
TRBV9,few,ASSAGQGTSEQY
TRBV30,.,AGEQGDTQY
TRBV7-2,.,ASSHPGGAYEQY
TRBV20-1,.,SARVDGRGNQPQH
TRBV9,few,ASNLQGLEDEQY
TRBV27,.,ANSPGTHMDTQY
TRBV9,.,ASSVGLAGGFAYEQY
TRBV5-1,.,ASSFGQSPHTDTQY
TRBV3-1,.,VSSQATSGTMIKWF
TRBV24-1,.,ATSDSQRTLYNEQF
TRBV6-6,.,ASRLTGDTEAF
TRBV7-2,few,ASSFSGINYGYT
TRBV4-1,.,ASSQVLAGEGYEQY
TRBV11-3,.,ASSVDLSDEQY